The next 23 T cell receptor beta chains were all read from a single sample in a study of PD-1 blockade in classical Hodgkin lymphoma. The assay was immunoSEQ multiplex PCR, and TCRdb's table has in-frame clones only and misses some. This sample has tens of thousands of clones, with around 78% found just once. Every one of the patients relapsed after autologous stem cell transplantation (brentuximab vedotin exposure was variable). The sequenced sample was peripheral blood mononuclear cells (PBMCs), obtained before the second cycle of nivolumab. The origin of the receptors is a human donor with classical Hodgkin lymphoma.

V gene TRBV2 combines with J gene TRBJ2-1; D not resolved. There are 13 residues in the CDR3. Trimming removed 6 bases from V and 3 bases from J, with 9 bases in between. Looked up from germline, CDR1 is SNHLY and CDR2 is FYNNEI. CDR3 loop: CASRNSNYNEQFF. The CDR3 DNA reads as TGTGCCAGCAGAAATTCCAACTACAATGAGCAGTTCTTC. Full variable domain (rest looked up from reference TRBV2 and TRBJ2-1): EPEVTQTPSHQVTQMGQEVILRCVPISNHLYFYWYRQILGQKVEFLVSFYNNEISEKSEIFDDQFSVERPDGSNFTLKIRSTKLEDSAMYFCASRNSNYNEQFFGPGTRLTVL.

The chain links TRBV7-9 to TRBJ1-1, with 9 bases fitting TRBD1. This CDR3 comprises 14 residues. Trimming removed 5 bases from V and 4 bases from J; junction bases left unmatched: 5. Germline lookup yields CDR1 SEHNR and CDR2 FQNEAQ (reference sequence). CDR3 residues: CASSVRGQGTEAFF. The CDR3 nucleotides are TGTGCCAGCAGCGTTAGGGGACAGGGCACTGAAGCTTTCTTT.

Written as DNA, the CDR3 is TGTGCCAGTACTGGGGACGGGGCACCCCTCCACTTT. It yields the protein CASTGDGAPLHF. V is TRBV19 and J is TRBJ1-6; tentatively, D is TRBD1 (5 bases). The CDR3 spans 12 residues. Germline V gene data show CDR1 as LNHDA and CDR2 as SQIVND (reference sequence). V lost 7 bases and J 11 bases, leaving 12 bases between the germline ends.

The chain employs TRBV5-6 and TRBJ2-7; D not certain. Germline V gene data show CDR1 as SGHDT and CDR2 as YYEEEE. V was cut by 0 bases and J by 4 bases, with 8 bases left in between. CDR3 size: 13 residues. Written as DNA, the CDR3 is TGTGCCAGCAGCTTGGCCCCCCAGTACGAGCAGTACTTC. It is translated as CASSLAPQYEQYF.

The CDR3 sequence: CASSARGRDQPQHF. As DNA, the CDR3 is TGTGCCAGCAGTGCCAGGGGTCGAGATCAGCCCCAGCATTTT. The chain couples TRBV27 to TRBJ1-5; perhaps TRBD1 as D (6 bases). The germline CDR1 and CDR2 sequences are MNHEY and SMNVEV (reference sequence). Between the trimmed V and J ends, which lost 5 bases and 5 bases, there was a span of 13 bases. This CDR3 region has 14 residues.

CDR3 loop: CASSFGGAPYEQYF. In nucleotides, the CDR3 is TGTGCCAGCAGCTTTGGCGGAGCCCCCTACGAGCAGTACTTC. V and J are TRBV7-2 and TRBJ2-7; D remains ambiguous. The CDR3 has 14 residues. Trimming took off 3 bases at V and 2 bases at J, with 11 bases between the two ends. Per the germline V gene, CDR1 is SGHTA and CDR2 is FQGNSA.

The chain links TRBV7-6 to TRBJ2-5, with D hard to call. Germline V gives CDR1 SGHVS, CDR2 FNYEAQ. With 2 bases removed from V and 5 bases from J, the gap between germline ends came to 15 bases. This CDR3 comprises 15 residues. The CDR3: CASSLRPGSLETQYF. The CDR3 DNA reads as TGTGCCAGCAGCTTAAGGCCAGGCTCGTTGGAGACCCAGTACTTC.

The J gene is TRBJ2-2, the V gene TRBV6-9; 7 positions agree with TRBD1. This CDR3 region has 18 residues. In germline, CDR1 is MNHGY, CDR2 SVAAGI. V lost 6 bases to trimming and J lost 1 base; unmatched junction nucleotides: 14. The CDR3 nucleotides are TGTGCCAGCAGCCCGTCACCTCCGGGACAGAAGAACACCGGGGAGCTGTTTTTT. This codes for CASSPSPPGQKNTGELFF.

The gene calls are TRBV5-1 and TRBJ2-7; 11 bases are a match to TRBD1. Trimming took 0 bases from V and 4 from J; bases not matched to a gene: 3. Germline V CDR1 and CDR2: SGHRS, YFSETQ. The CDR3 is made up of 15 amino acids. CDR3 protein: CASSLDGTGGYEQYF. The CDR3 DNA is TGCGCCAGCAGCTTGGATGGGACAGGGGGATACGAGCAGTACTTC.

V and J are TRBV7-9 and TRBJ2-3; 7 bases map to TRBD2. This CDR3 has 16 amino acids. V shed 5 bases, J shed 5 bases, and the junction held 13 bases outside the gene matches. In germline, CDR1 is SEHNR, CDR2 FQNEAQ (reference sequence). The DNA of the CDR3 is TGTGCCAGCAGCATTCTAGCGGCCACGGGAGGAGATACGCAGTATTTT. Protein: CASSILAATGGDTQYF.

This clone appeared once. The gene calls are TRBV6-6 and TRBJ2-4; no clear D. Germline-derived CDR1 and CDR2 are MNHNY and SVGAGI (reference sequence). The CDR3 is 12 amino acids. Between the trimmed V and J ends, which lost 5 bases and 7 bases, there was a span of 9 bases. For the CDR3, the DNA is TGTGCCAGCAGTCCCCAAGGGAACATTCAGTACTTC. Translated: CASSPQGNIQYF.

The chain recombines TRBV7-2 with TRBJ2-5, with D possibly being TRBD2 (6 bases). The V end was cut by 6 bases, the J end by 0 bases, with 20 bases between. The CDR3 has 17 residues. Germline CDR1 is SGHTA and CDR2 is FQGNSA. The CDR3 here is CASRKLGGGPYQETQYF. DNA for the CDR3: TGTGCCAGCAGAAAACTGGGGGGAGGACCCTACCAAGAGACCCAGTACTTC.

This sequence joins TRBV6-1 and TRBJ1-2, with TRBD1 as a possible D gene (5 bases). The V gene lost 0 bases and the J gene lost 4 bases, with 12 bases spanning the gap. Germline V gives CDR1 MNHNS, CDR2 SASEGT. This CDR3 contains 15 residues. CDR3 bases: TGTGCCAGCAGTGAAGCGGGGGACGGAATCTATGGCTACACCTTC. It specifies CASSEAGDGIYGYTF.

The rearrangement uses TRBV30 and TRBJ1-5, with 10 bases fitting TRBD1. There are 14 residues in the CDR3. In germline, CDR1 is GTSNPN, CDR2 SVGIG (reference sequence). With V trimmed by 1 base and J by 6 bases, 3 bases remained unmatched. CDR3 amino acids: CAWSGQGAAQPQHF. CDR3 coding DNA: TGTGCCTGGAGTGGACAGGGGGCGGCTCAGCCCCAGCATTTT.

In its sample, this clone was seen a few times. This chain joins TRBV11-2 and TRBJ1-1; D unresolved. The CDR3 runs 14 residues. Trimming removed 0 bases at V and 1 base at J, with 6 bases between. Germline V CDR1 and CDR2: SGHAT, FQNNGV. The CDR3 DNA sequence: TGTGCCAGCAGCTTAGACGCAGGGAACACTGAAGCTTTCTTT. Protein sequence: CASSLDAGNTEAFF.

The V call is TRBV28, the J call TRBJ2-7; 11 nucleotides align to TRBD1. This CDR3 is 14 amino acids long. The V and J ends lost 6 bases and 7 bases, in that order; junction bases with no gene match: 8. Germline V lookup: CDR1 MDHEN, CDR2 SYDVKM. The CDR3 sequence is CASRRTGGFWEQYF. DNA of the CDR3: TGTGCCAGCAGACGGACAGGGGGCTTTTGGGAGCAGTACTTC.

This chain links TRBV7-2 with TRBJ1-2; 7 positions agree with TRBD1. J gave up 3 bases and V 1 base, and 5 bases lay outside the gene matches. CDR3 length: 15 amino acids. The germline CDR1 and CDR2 sequences are SGHTA and FQGNSA. Here the CDR3 reads CASSLGLGGDYGYTF. The CDR3 region has the DNA TGTGCCAGCAGCTTAGGTCTAGGGGGCGACTATGGCTACACCTTC. Based on the CDR3 plus reference TRBV7-2 and TRBJ1-2, the full variable domain is GAGVSQSPSNKVTEKGKDVELRCDPISGHTALYWYRQSLGQGLEFLIYFQGNSAPDKSGLPSDRFSAERTGGSVSTLTIQRTQQEDSAVYLCASSLGLGGDYGYTFGSGTRLTVV.

As to this clone: The sample carries other DNA sequences with the same CDR3. The chain joins TRBV11-2 to TRBJ1-1; D remains ambiguous. CDR1 SGHAT and CDR2 FQNNGV come from the germline V gene. V was trimmed by 1 base and J by 0 bases, leaving 15 bases between them. The CDR3 has 17 amino acids. CDR3: CASSLGRREYLNTEAFF. Here the CDR3 DNA reads TGTGCCAGCAGCTTAGGTCGACGGGAGTACTTGAACACTGAAGCTTTCTTT.

This clone occurred many times. The rearrangement joins TRBV7-2 to TRBJ2-5; weak D call: TRBD2 (6 bases). Trimming took off 5 bases at V and 5 bases at J, with 15 bases between the two ends. CDR1 and CDR2 from the germline V gene are SGHTA and FQGNSA. There are 14 residues in the CDR3. CDR3 bases: TGTGCCAGCAGCACTAGCCAGCTATGGGAGACCCAGTACTTC. This codes for CASSTSQLWETQYF. The variable domain in full, completed from reference TRBV7-2 and TRBJ2-5, reads GAGVSQSPSNKVTEKGKDVELRCDPISGHTALYWYRQSLGQGLEFLIYFQGNSAPDKSGLPSDRFSAERTGGSVSTLTIQRTQQEDSAVYLCASSTSQLWETQYFGPGTRLLVL.

V gene TRBV19 combines with J gene TRBJ2-7, with TRBD1 matching over 12 bases. CDR1 LNHDA and CDR2 SQIVND come from the germline V gene (reference sequence). J was trimmed by 4 bases and V by 3 bases; bases with no gene match: 7. This CDR3 has 16 amino acids. CDR3 region: CASSIRVGQGAYEQYF. Written as DNA, the CDR3 is TGTGCCAGTAGTATCCGGGTGGGACAGGGGGCTTACGAGCAGTACTTC.

The V gene is TRBV19, the J gene TRBJ2-3, with D perhaps TRBD1 (6 bases). Per the germline V gene, CDR1 is LNHDA and CDR2 is SQIVND (reference sequence). The CDR3 has 14 residues. Between the trimmed V and J ends, which lost 7 bases and 1 base, there was a span of 12 bases. Here the CDR3 DNA reads TGTGCCAGTAATCCGACAGGACGCACAGATACGCAGTATTTT. This codes for CASNPTGRTDTQYF.

In this sample, this clone turned up a few times. The V call is TRBV6-5, the J call TRBJ2-7, with 8 bases fitting TRBD1. Germline V lookup: CDR1 MNHEY, CDR2 SVGAGI. The CDR3 covers 14 residues. V dropped 0 bases and J dropped 12; count of bases not matched to a gene: 10. CDR3 DNA sequence: TGTGCCAGCAGTTACTCTATGGACAGGGAGAGAACGTACTTC. Protein: CASSYSMDRERTYF.

The chain is built from TRBV6-5 and TRBJ1-1; 8 positions match TRBD1. Germline V lookup: CDR1 MNHEY, CDR2 SVGAGI. V lost 6 bases, J lost 5 bases, and 8 bases stayed unmatched. The CDR3 length is 14 residues. The CDR3 coding sequence is TGTGCCAGCAGCCGTGGACAGGGTACGACTGAAGCTTTCTTT. Encoded protein: CASSRGQGTTEAFF.